The T cell receptor beta chain described here comes from a study of blood T cells in healthy people across ages. At least ten counts were recorded for this clonotype. V lost 5 bases and J lost 1; bases outside the gene matches: 4. This CDR3 spans 15 amino acids. Alongside a J-beta primer mix, a sample-barcoded 5' primer served in a second PCR lasting 7 to 11 cycles. TCRdb re-analysed the 5' RACE reads in MiXCR, keeping a single row per CDR3 protein. The table lists hundreds of thousands of distinct CDR3 sequences, 56% of them singletons, with roughly 25% in the top ten. This TCR was sampled from a man aged 40-55 years in good health. The genes are TRBV12-3 or TRBV12-4 and TRBJ2-7; the match to TRBD1 covers 11 bases. Sequenced sample: blood. The CDR3 is CASSLGQGGSYEQYF. DNA of the CDR3: TGTGCCAGCAGTCTGGGACAGGGGGGATCCTACGAGCAGTACTTC.